These 20 T cell receptor beta chains were sequenced from one sample in a study of T cell repertoires in cytomegalovirus infection. TCRdb re-derived calls from the reads in MiXCR, one entry per CDR3 protein. The sample has just under 550,000 distinct CDR3 sequences, approximately 26% seen once. Sequencing was performed on PBMCs. These receptors originate from a human donor in good health (CMV status not recorded). Some clones in this sample may be carry-over from other donors' samples.

V gene TRBV18 combines with J gene TRBJ2-4, with D possibly being TRBD1 (6 bases). Germline V CDR1 and CDR2: KGHSH, LQKENI. V was cut by 1 base and J by 2 bases, with 18 bases left in between. There are 18 residues in the CDR3. The CDR3 region is CASSPLPQVTGTKNIQYF. The CDR3 DNA is TGTGCCAGCTCACCACTACCACAAGTCACAGGGACCAAAAACATTCAGTACTTC.

In DNA, the CDR3 is TGTGCCAGCAGCTACCCGGCGACCGAGATCCTGTACTTC. It is translated as CASSYPATEILYF. The V gene is TRBV28, the J gene TRBJ2-7; D not resolved. This CDR3 is built from 13 residues. Germline assignment: CDR1 MDHEN and CDR2 SYDVKM. Trimming pared 6 bases from V and 12 bases from J, leaving 21 bases between.

This clonotype was seen a handful of times. The chain carries TRBV4-1 and TRBJ2-1, with D possibly being TRBD2 (6 bases). Germline-derived CDR1 and CDR2 are MGHRA and YSYEKL. The CDR3 contains 16 residues. The V end was cut by 1 base, the J end by 2 bases, with 12 bases between. CDR3 in amino acids: CASSQVRPGAYNEQFF. The CDR3 coding sequence is TGCGCCAGCAGCCAAGTACGACCGGGGGCCTACAATGAGCAGTTCTTC.

There are a few counts of this clonotype. The gene calls are TRBV24-1 and TRBJ2-3; D is perhaps TRBD1 (6 bases). V lost 2 bases and J lost 2, with 13 bases in between. The germline gives CDR1 KGHDR, CDR2 SFDVKD. CDR3 length: 16 amino acids. CDR3 residues: CATSDSIRGTTDTQYF. In nucleotides, the CDR3 is TGTGCCACCAGTGATTCAATCAGGGGAACCACAGATACGCAGTATTTT.

This clonotype has just a few counts. V usage is TRBV7-2 and J usage is TRBJ2-7; 11 bases agree with TRBD2. Germline trimming cut 2 bases from V and 6 bases from J; bases unmatched to any gene: 9. The germline V gene encodes CDR1 SGHTA and CDR2 FQGNSA. CDR3 length: 16 amino acids. The CDR3 DNA sequence: TGTGCCAGCAGCTTAAATAGACTAGCGGGGTCGGGCGAGCAGTACTTC. The encoded protein is CASSLNRLAGSGEQYF.

This clonotype occurred a few times. The chain links TRBV27 to TRBJ2-1, with D unclear. The germline V and J ends were trimmed by 2 bases and 2 bases, with 7 bases remaining between them. Germline V gives CDR1 MNHEY, CDR2 SMNVEV (reference sequence). The CDR3 contains 14 residues. CDR3 region: CASSLQRAYNEQFF. The CDR3 nucleotides are TGTGCCAGCAGTTTACAGCGAGCCTACAATGAGCAGTTCTTC.

This clonotype was counted between two and nine times. The gene calls are TRBV19 and TRBJ1-5; D remains unclear. This CDR3 is built from 16 residues. Germline-derived CDR1 and CDR2 are LNHDA and SQIVND (reference sequence). The V end lost 3 bases, the J end lost 2 bases, and 14 bases lay between the germline ends. CDR3 region: CASSIASGLGNQPQHF. The DNA of the CDR3 is TGTGCCAGTAGTATTGCCTCGGGGTTGGGCAATCAGCCCCAGCATTTT.

This clonotype has a count of ten or more. This sequence joins TRBV7-2 and TRBJ2-1; 11 bases are a match to TRBD2. The V and J ends lost 3 bases and 9 bases, in that order; junction bases with no gene match: 4. Germline assignment: CDR1 SGHTA and CDR2 FQGNSA. CDR3 length: 14 residues. DNA of the CDR3: TGTGCCAGCAGCTTGACTAGCGGGATCGGTGAGCAGTTCTTC. Protein product: CASSLTSGIGEQFF.

This clonotype was recorded many times. This sequence joins TRBV12-3 or TRBV12-4 and TRBJ2-7; D ambiguous. Trimming left V 2 bases short and J 0 bases short, with 23 bases between. CDR3 size: 19 residues. The CDR3 is CASSLNKDFKPSPSYEQYV. In DNA, the CDR3 is TGTGCCAGCAGTTTAAATAAAGACTTCAAACCTAGTCCCTCCTACGAGCAGTACGTC.

The chain is built from TRBV6-6 and TRBJ2-1; a weak D match, TRBD2 (6 bases). CDR1 MNHNY and CDR2 SVGAGI come from the germline V gene (reference sequence). This CDR3 spans 14 amino acids. V was cut by 5 bases and J by 9 bases, with 17 bases left in between. CDR3 protein: CASSVTQGGREQFF. DNA of the CDR3: TGTGCCAGCAGTGTCACGCAGGGAGGTCGTGAGCAGTTCTTC.

The chain recombines TRBV14 with TRBJ2-1; 12 bases map to TRBD2. V trimming: 3 bases; J trimming: 2 bases; junction bases outside the gene matches: 5. CDR3 length equals 17 residues. Per germline, CDR1 SGHDN and CDR2 FVKESK. The CDR3 sequence: CASSHRTSGAPYNEQFF. Here the CDR3 DNA reads TGTGCCAGCAGCCACCGGACTAGCGGGGCGCCCTACAATGAGCAGTTCTTC. Supplemented by reference TRBV14 and TRBJ2-1, the full variable domain reads EAGVTQFPSHSVIEKGQTVTLRCDPISGHDNLYWYRRVMGKEIKFLLHFVKESKQDESGMPNNRFLAERTGGTYSTLKVQPAELEDSGVYFCASSHRTSGAPYNEQFFGPGTRLTVL.

The V and J genes are TRBV12-3 or TRBV12-4 and TRBJ2-2; TRBD1 matches at 7 bases. Germline trimming cut 9 bases from V and 1 base from J; bases unmatched to any gene: 8. The CDR3 is 15 amino acids. CDR3 bases: TGTGCCAGTAAAGCCAGGACAGGGAACACCGGGGAGCTGTTTTTT. Translated, it gives CASKARTGNTGELFF.

As concerns this clonotype: A much larger clone lies a single base off, so this may be a read error. The chain recombines TRBV7-4 with TRBJ2-5, with D perhaps TRBD2 (5 bases). This CDR3 has 14 amino acids. The V gene's germline CDR1 is SGHVT and CDR2 SQSDAQ. The CDR3 DNA follows: TGTGCCAACAGCTTAGCGAGAACGGGGGAGACCCAGTACTTC. Its protein product is CANSLARTGETQYF.

Only a few counts were recorded for this clonotype. The chain joins TRBV2 to TRBJ2-2; possible D gene TRBD2, 5 bases. Trimming stripped 8 bases from V and 4 bases from J, with 14 bases between. This CDR3 contains 14 residues. CDR1 is SNHLY and CDR2 is FYNNEI in the germline V gene. CDR3 region: CASRKPGSTGELFF. The CDR3 nucleotides are TGTGCCAGCCGGAAACCGGGGAGCACCGGGGAGCTGTTTTTT. Full variable domain (missing parts from reference TRBV2 and TRBJ2-2): EPEVTQTPSHQVTQMGQEVILRCVPISNHLYFYWYRQILGQKVEFLVSFYNNEISEKSEIFDDQFSVERPDGSNFTLKIRSTKLEDSAMYFCASRKPGSTGELFFGEGSRLTVL.

This clonotype turned up a few times. This chain joins TRBV5-4 and TRBJ2-1; D assignment may be TRBD1 or TRBD2 (6 bases each). Per germline, CDR1 SGHNT and CDR2 YYREEE (reference sequence). The CDR3 contains 13 residues. Trimming cost V 4 bases and J 8 bases, with 13 bases left between them. CDR3 in DNA: TGTGCCAGCAGCCGGTCCGGGGGCTATGAGCAGTTCTTC. As protein: CASSRSGGYEQFF.

This clonotype came up many times. The chain combines TRBV7-6 with TRBJ2-5, with 7 bases that match TRBD1. The CDR3 loop spans 16 amino acids. In germline, CDR1 is SGHVS, CDR2 FNYEAQ. The V segment lost 1 base and the J segment 3 bases; nucleotides outside the gene matches: 8. CDR3 amino acids: CASSLDFYGTEETQYF. The CDR3 DNA reads as TGTGCCAGCAGCTTAGACTTCTATGGGACAGAAGAGACCCAGTACTTC.

In its sample, this clonotype was seen many times. V usage is TRBV7-2 and J usage is TRBJ1-3, with D perhaps matching TRBD1 (6 bases). The V gene lost 1 base and the J gene lost 7 bases, with 20 bases spanning the gap. This CDR3 comprises 17 residues. Germline assignment: CDR1 SGHTA and CDR2 FQGNSA. The CDR3, as DNA: TGTGCCAGCAGCTTAGGCGGCGTCGGGGGCGGATCGAACACCATATATTTT. Translated, it gives CASSLGGVGGGSNTIYF.

This clonotype was counted ten times or more. CDR3 sequence (DNA): TGTGCCAGCAGCTTAGGGACAACTTTCCATCTCTCTGGGGCCAACGTCCTGACTTTC. Its protein product is CASSLGTTFHLSGANVLTF. The gene calls are TRBV7-2 and TRBJ2-6; D possibly corresponds to TRBD1 (5 bases). Germline lookup yields CDR1 SGHTA and CDR2 FQGNSA. With 1 base removed from V and 0 bases from J, the gap between germline ends came to 16 bases. The length of the CDR3 is 19 residues.

The rearrangement links TRBV4-3 to TRBJ1-4, with D hard to call. The V end lost 0 bases, the J end lost 10 bases, and 15 bases lay between the germline ends. Germline loops: CDR1 LGHNA, CDR2 YSLEER. CDR3 size: 15 residues. The CDR3 DNA sequence: TGCGCCAGCAGCCAAGACTCCTTCGGGAGGGTAAAACTGTTTTTT. Protein: CASSQDSFGRVKLFF.

Many counts were recorded for this clonotype. This chain uses TRBV7-2 with TRBJ2-5; 7 bases are shared with TRBD2. Germline trimming cut 3 bases from V and 7 bases from J; bases unmatched to any gene: 8. The CDR3 is 14 residues long. The germline V gene encodes CDR1 SGHTA and CDR2 FQGNSA. This chain's CDR3 is CASSFLRWGGTQYF. The CDR3 DNA sequence: TGTGCCAGCAGCTTCCTTCGATGGGGGGGGACCCAGTACTTC.